This T cell receptor beta chain stems from a study of OX40 agonist ivuxolimab in advanced cancers. Study information: Dose-escalation cases comprised hepatocellular carcinoma, melanoma, renal cell or head and neck cancer. Study-wide results and caveats: Circulating CD4+ and CD8+ T cells showed clonal expansion by week 6 at 0.1 to 3.0 mg/kg.

Regarding this clone: What it binds is unknown.

TCRdb keeps only in-frame clones here, not all; method: immunoSEQ multiplex PCR. The table includes roughly 60,000 clones, around 90% detected once. With 2 bases removed from V and 0 bases from J, the gap between germline ends came to 13 bases. The CDR3 consists of 16 residues. Germline V CDR1 and CDR2: KGHSH, LQKENI. This specimen consisted of CD4+ or CD8+ T cells sorted from blood, obtained in a trial of the OX40 agonist ivuxolimab. The gene calls are TRBV18 and TRBJ2-5; D possibly corresponds to TRBD2 (6 bases). This clonotype was obtained from an adult with an advanced solid tumor such as melanoma, head and neck, liver or kidney cancer. CDR3 sequence: CASSPNTGSYQETQYF. In DNA, the CDR3 is TGTGCCAGCTCACCAAATACCGGGAGTTACCAAGAGACCCAGTACTTC.